Listed below are T cell receptor beta chains from one sample, sequenced in a study of OX40 agonist ivuxolimab in advanced cancers. Using immunoSEQ multiplex PCR, the repertoire was profiled, and TCRdb retains in-frame clones only, with some absent. The sample has 70,000 or so clones; roughly 85% are singletons. This specimen was CD4+ or CD8+ T cells sorted from blood, taken in a trial of the OX40 agonist ivuxolimab. The receptor set was obtained from an adult with an advanced solid tumor such as melanoma, head and neck, liver or kidney cancer. Both conserved end residues are part of each CDR3. The order of the fields is D gene, clone size, V gene, J gene, CDR3 protein, CDR3 DNA. A D gene is named only where the DNA matches it firmly. Size is stated for part of the rows, as once, few or many counts, or as a class when the clone is expanded.

-,-,TRBV28,TRBJ1-5,CASSLMGDQTYQPQHF,TGTGCCAGCAGTTTGATGGGGGACCAAACTTATCAGCCCCAGCATTTT
-,-,TRBV7-9,TRBJ2-2,CASSSDSNTGELFF,TGTGCCAGCAGCTCGGACAGTAACACCGGGGAGCTGTTTTTT
-,-,TRBV5-6,TRBJ1-5,CASSLYTSNQPQHF,TGTGCCAGCAGCTTGTACACAAGCAATCAGCCCCAGCATTTT
TRBD1,-,TRBV19,TRBJ2-7,CASSRQGLVYEQYF,TGTGCCAGTAGCAGACAGGGGTTGGTCTACGAGCAGTACTTC
TRBD1,-,TRBV18,TRBJ2-7,CASSPGGQYSYEQYF,TGTGCCAGCTCACCAGGGGGACAGTACTCCTACGAGCAGTACTTC
TRBD1,-,TRBV19,TRBJ1-2,CASSIQGAPGYTF,TGTGCCAGTAGTATACAGGGGGCGCCGGGCTACACCTTC
TRBD2,few,TRBV11-2,TRBJ2-1,CASSNERGGHNEQFF,TGTGCCAGCAGCAACGAGCGGGGGGGTCACAATGAGCAGTTCTTC
-,-,TRBV5-6,TRBJ2-1,CASSLGTGLEQFF,TGTGCCAGCAGCTTGGGTACAGGCCTCGAGCAGTTCTTC
-,-,TRBV2,TRBJ1-1,CASSDWRGGGTEAFF,TGTGCCAGCAGTGATTGGAGGGGAGGTGGCACTGAAGCTTTCTTT
-,-,TRBV7-8,TRBJ1-4,CASSLASGGSNEKLFF,TGTGCCAGCAGCTTAGCGTCGGGGGGTTCTAATGAAAAACTGTTTTTT
-,-,TRBV15,TRBJ2-1,CATGTYYNEQFF,TGTGCCACCGGGACATACTACAATGAGCAGTTCTTC
-,-,TRBV21-1,TRBJ2-7,CASSKNPRKNYSYEQYF,TGTGCCAGCAGCAAAAACCCAAGGAAGAATTACTCCTACGAGCAGTACTTC
-,-,TRBV11-3,TRBJ2-1,CASSPRKGGSGNEQFF,TGTGCCAGCAGCCCTAGGAAGGGGGGTAGCGGGAATGAGCAGTTCTTC
TRBD2,-,TRBV5-1,TRBJ2-7,CASSLGTSGSHEQYF,TGCGCCAGCAGCTTGGGGACTAGCGGGAGCCACGAGCAGTACTTC
TRBD1,-,TRBV18,TRBJ1-4,CASSPARQGVNEKLFF,TGTGCCAGCTCACCAGCTAGACAGGGAGTTAATGAAAAACTGTTTTTT
TRBD1,-,TRBV15,TRBJ2-4,CATSRDWTGGARVAKNIQYF,TGTGCCACCAGCAGAGACTGGACAGGGGGCGCGAGGGTAGCCAAAAACATTCAGTACTTC
TRBD1,few,TRBV6-1,TRBJ1-1,CASSETGLTEAFF,TGTGCCAGCAGTGAGACAGGGCTGACTGAAGCTTTCTTT
-,few,TRBV15,TRBJ2-5,CATLLEGAGKETQYF,TGTGCCACCCTTTTGGAGGGGGCGGGGAAAGAGACCCAGTACTTC
TRBD2,-,TRBV5-4,TRBJ2-5,CASSSSGSRETQYF,TGTGCCAGCAGCTCCAGCGGGAGCCGCGAGACCCAGTACTTC
-,-,TRBV5-4,TRBJ1-3,CASSWGGLNAPSGNTIYF,TGTGCCAGCAGCTGGGGGGGTCTGAACGCGCCCTCTGGAAACACCATATATTTT
-,-,TRBV5-4,TRBJ2-2,CASSLVAGTNTGELFF,TGTGCCAGCAGCTTGGTGGCAGGGACGAACACCGGGGAGCTGTTTTTT
-,-,TRBV28,TRBJ1-1,CASSPGGADTEAFF,TGTGCCAGCAGTCCTGGGGGGGCGGACACTGAAGCTTTCTTT
-,-,TRBV5-1,TRBJ2-1,CASSLDPRLVSSYNEQFF,TGCGCCAGCAGCTTGGACCCACGACTAGTTTCTTCCTACAATGAGCAGTTCTTC
-,-,TRBV11-2,TRBJ2-1,CASSLDRQVSSYNEQFF,TGTGCCAGCAGCTTAGATAGACAGGTCAGCTCCTACAATGAGCAGTTCTTC
-,once,TRBV9,TRBJ2-3,CASSVGGGSTDTQYF,TGTGCCAGCAGCGTAGGGGGCGGAAGCACAGATACGCAGTATTTT
TRBD2,-,TRBV6-5,TRBJ2-3,CASARLLAGTDTQYF,TGTGCCAGCGCTCGGCTACTAGCGGGCACAGATACGCAGTATTTT
-,-,TRBV7-2,TRBJ2-5,CASSPRGAWETQYF,TGTGCCAGCAGCCCCCGGGGCGCCTGGGAGACCCAGTACTTC
TRBD1,-,TRBV14,TRBJ2-1,CASSQDTGDEQFF,TGTGCCAGCAGCCAAGATACAGGGGATGAGCAGTTCTTC
TRBD1,once,TRBV5-6,TRBJ1-2,CASSTDRGSTYGYTF,TGTGCCAGCAGCACGGACAGGGGATCTACTTATGGCTACACCTTC
-,few,TRBV7-8,TRBJ1-3,CASSLEGQPGNTIYF,TGTGCCAGCAGCTTAGAAGGACAGCCTGGAAACACCATATATTTT
-,-,TRBV30,TRBJ2-7,CAWSVHEQYF,TGTGCCTGGAGTGTCCACGAGCAGTACTTC
TRBD2,-,TRBV7-9,TRBJ2-1,CASSLGRGLALYNEQFF,TGTGCCAGCAGCTTGGGGAGGGGACTAGCGCTCTACAATGAGCAGTTCTTC
-,-,TRBV25-1,TRBJ2-4,CASSGLGKLNIQYF,TGTGCCAGCAGTGGACTGGGAAAATTAAACATTCAGTACTTC